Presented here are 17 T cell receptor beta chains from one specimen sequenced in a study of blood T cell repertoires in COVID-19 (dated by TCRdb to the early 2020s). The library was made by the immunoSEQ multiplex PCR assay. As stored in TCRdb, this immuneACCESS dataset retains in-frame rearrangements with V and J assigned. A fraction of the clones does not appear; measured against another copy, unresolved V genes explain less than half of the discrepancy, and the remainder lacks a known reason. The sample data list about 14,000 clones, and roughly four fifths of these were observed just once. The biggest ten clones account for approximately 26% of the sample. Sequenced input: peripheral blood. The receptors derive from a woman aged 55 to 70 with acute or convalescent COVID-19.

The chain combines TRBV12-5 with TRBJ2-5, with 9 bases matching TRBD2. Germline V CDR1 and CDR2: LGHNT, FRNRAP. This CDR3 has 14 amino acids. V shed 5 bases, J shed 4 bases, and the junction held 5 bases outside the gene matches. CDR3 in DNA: TGTGCTAGTGGTACGACTAGCGGAGCAGAGACCCAGTACTTC. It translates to CASGTTSGAETQYF.

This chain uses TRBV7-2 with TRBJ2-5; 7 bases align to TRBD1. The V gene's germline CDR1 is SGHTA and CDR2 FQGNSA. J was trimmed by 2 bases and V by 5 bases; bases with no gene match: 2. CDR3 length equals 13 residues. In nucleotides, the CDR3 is TGTGCCAGCAGCGGGGGACAGCAAGAGACCCAGTACTTC. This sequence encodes CASSGGQQETQYF.

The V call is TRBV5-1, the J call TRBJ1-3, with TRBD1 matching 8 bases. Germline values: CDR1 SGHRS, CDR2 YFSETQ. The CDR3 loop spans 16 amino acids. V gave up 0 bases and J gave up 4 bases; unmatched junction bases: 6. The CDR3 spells CASSLERPGGGNTIYF. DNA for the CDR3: TGCGCCAGCAGCTTGGAGCGGCCAGGGGGCGGAAACACCATATATTTT.

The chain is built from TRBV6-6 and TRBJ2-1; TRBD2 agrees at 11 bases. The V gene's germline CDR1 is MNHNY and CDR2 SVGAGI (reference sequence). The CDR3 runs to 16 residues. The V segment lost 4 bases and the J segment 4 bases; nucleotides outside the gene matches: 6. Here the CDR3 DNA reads TGTGCCAGCAGTTGGGCCGGGACTAGCGGATACAATGAGCAGTTCTTC. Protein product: CASSWAGTSGYNEQFF.

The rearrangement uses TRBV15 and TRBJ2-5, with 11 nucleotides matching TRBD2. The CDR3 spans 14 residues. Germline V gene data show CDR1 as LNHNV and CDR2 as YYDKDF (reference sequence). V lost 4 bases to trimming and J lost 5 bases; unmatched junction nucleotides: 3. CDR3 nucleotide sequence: TGTGCCACCAGCACACTAGCGGGAGATGAGACCCAGTACTTC. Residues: CATSTLAGDETQYF.

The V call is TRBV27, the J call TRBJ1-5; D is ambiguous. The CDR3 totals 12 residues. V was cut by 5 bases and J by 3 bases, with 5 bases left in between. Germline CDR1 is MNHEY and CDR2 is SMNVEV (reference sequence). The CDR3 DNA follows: TGTGCCAGCAGTCCCTCCAATCAGCCCCAGCATTTT. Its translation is CASSPSNQPQHF.

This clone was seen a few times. CDR3 amino acids: CASSIDRQGRELFF. DNA for the CDR3: TGTGCCAGTAGTATAGATCGACAGGGCCGGGAGCTGTTTTTT. The chain is built from TRBV19 and TRBJ2-2; TRBD1 aligns across 7 bases. Trimming removed 0 bases from V and 9 bases from J; junction bases left unmatched: 4. CDR1 is LNHDA and CDR2 is SQIVND in the germline V gene (reference sequence). The CDR3 totals 14 residues.

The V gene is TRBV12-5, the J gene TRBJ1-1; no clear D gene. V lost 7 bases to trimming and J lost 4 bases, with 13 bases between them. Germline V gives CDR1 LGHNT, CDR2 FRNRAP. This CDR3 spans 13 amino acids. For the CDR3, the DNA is TGTGCTAGTGCGGAGAGGTTGGGCACTGAAGCTTTCTTT. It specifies CASAERLGTEAFF.

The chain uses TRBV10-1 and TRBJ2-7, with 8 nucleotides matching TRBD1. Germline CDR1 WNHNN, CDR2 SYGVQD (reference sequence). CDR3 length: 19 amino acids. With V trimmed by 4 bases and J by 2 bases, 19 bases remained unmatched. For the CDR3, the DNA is TGCGCCAGCAGTGTGAGGTCGGACAGGGCCCCTTCAACGACCTACGAGCAGTACTTC. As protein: CASSVRSDRAPSTTYEQYF.

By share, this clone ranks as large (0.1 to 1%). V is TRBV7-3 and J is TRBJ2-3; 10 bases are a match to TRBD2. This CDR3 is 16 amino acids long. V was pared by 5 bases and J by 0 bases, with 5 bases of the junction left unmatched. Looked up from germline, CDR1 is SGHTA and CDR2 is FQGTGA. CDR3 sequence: CASSGVSGGSTDTQYF. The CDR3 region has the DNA TGTGCCAGCAGCGGTGTTAGCGGGGGGAGCACAGATACGCAGTATTTT.

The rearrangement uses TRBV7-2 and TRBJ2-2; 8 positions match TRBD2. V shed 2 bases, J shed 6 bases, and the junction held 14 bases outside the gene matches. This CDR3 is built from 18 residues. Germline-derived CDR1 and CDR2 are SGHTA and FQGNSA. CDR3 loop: CASSLNPAGGWNSGELFF. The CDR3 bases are TGTGCCAGCAGCTTAAATCCGGCGGGAGGCTGGAATTCCGGGGAGCTGTTTTTT.

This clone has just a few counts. DNA for the CDR3: TGTGCCAGCAGCTTAGTGGGGTTGGGACAAGGTGAAAAACTGTTTTTT. As protein: CASSLVGLGQGEKLFF. The chain has TRBV7-2 and TRBJ1-4; D is perhaps TRBD1 (6 bases). The germline V gene has CDR1 SGHTA and CDR2 FQGNSA. CDR3 size: 16 residues. The V gene lost 1 base and the J gene lost 7 bases, with 16 bases spanning the gap.

The CDR3, as DNA: TGCGCCAGCAGCACAGGACAGGGCTTTAATGAAAAACTGTTTTTT. Translated: CASSTGQGFNEKLFF. The chain employs TRBV5-1 and TRBJ1-4; the match to TRBD1 covers 8 bases. The CDR3 has 15 residues. The germline gives CDR1 SGHRS, CDR2 YFSETQ. J was trimmed by 4 bases and V by 4 bases; bases with no gene match: 6.

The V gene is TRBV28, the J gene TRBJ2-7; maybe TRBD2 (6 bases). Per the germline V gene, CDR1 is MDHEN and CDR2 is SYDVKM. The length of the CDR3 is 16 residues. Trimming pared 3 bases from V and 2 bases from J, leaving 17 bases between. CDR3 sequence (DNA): TGTGCCAGCAGTTTTCCCAAATACCGGGAGCCCTACGAGCAGTACTTC. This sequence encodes CASSFPKYREPYEQYF.

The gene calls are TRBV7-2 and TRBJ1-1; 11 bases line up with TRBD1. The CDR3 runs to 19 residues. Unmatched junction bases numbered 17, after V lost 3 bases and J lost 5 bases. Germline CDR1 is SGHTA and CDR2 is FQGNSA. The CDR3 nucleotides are TGTGCCAGCAGCTTTTTTTTCGCGGGACAGGGGGACGGAGGGACTGAAGCTTTCTTT. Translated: CASSFFFAGQGDGGTEAFF.

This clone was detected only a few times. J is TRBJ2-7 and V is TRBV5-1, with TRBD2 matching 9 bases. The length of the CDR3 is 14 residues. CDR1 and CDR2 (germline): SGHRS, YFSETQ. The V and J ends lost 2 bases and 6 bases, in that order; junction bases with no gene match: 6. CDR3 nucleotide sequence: TGCGCCAGCAGCTTTGCGGGGGGGGCTGGCGAGCAGTACTTC. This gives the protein CASSFAGGAGEQYF.

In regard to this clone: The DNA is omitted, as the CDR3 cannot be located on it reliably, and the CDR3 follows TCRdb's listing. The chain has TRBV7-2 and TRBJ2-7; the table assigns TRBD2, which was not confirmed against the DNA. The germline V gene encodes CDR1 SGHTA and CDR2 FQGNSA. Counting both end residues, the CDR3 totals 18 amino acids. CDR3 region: CASSSVPAGGPSFYEQYF.